This TCR beta chain derives from a study of blood T cells in healthy people across ages. Through a sample-barcoded 5' primer and a J-beta primer mix, a second PCR was run for roughly 7 to 12 cycles. TCRdb reprocessed the 5' RACE reads via MiXCR and lists one record per CDR3 protein. The sample holds hundreds of thousands of distinct CDR3 sequences, about 62% seen once. This CDR3 comprises 13 residues. Germline-derived CDR1 and CDR2 are DFQATT and SNEGSKA (reference sequence). Overall study results and limits: TCR beta diversity, measured per million T cells, fell in a roughly linear way with age. The study lacked donor CMV status, which possibly confounded expanded clonotype changes. PBMCs went unsorted, and a conclusive naive versus antigen-experienced comparison was therefore prevented.

This clonotype was seen only a few times. Its cognate antigen is unknown. In each sample, at least 6.5 million PBMCs were isolated. This clonotype was sampled from a man younger than 45 in good health. This chain joins TRBV20-1 and TRBJ2-4, with unresolved D. The end of the DNA aligns better with TRBJ2-7, so the J call may be wrong. The sequenced material came from blood. CDR3 nucleotide sequence: TGCAGTGCTAGTATGCCTCCAGATGACGAGCAGTACTTC. Amino acids: CSASMPPDDEQYF.